Included here is one TCR beta chain sequence, with context. The sample belongs to a study of blood T cell repertoires in COVID-19. The wider study: Nucleic acid was either cDNA or gDNA, and it came from T cells, B-cell-depleted T cells, or PBMCs.

Assignments of participants to cohorts depended upon their own reported clinical history. What the recovered Cohort 3 donors had was two negative PCRs, clearance, or symptom resolution. Original methodology: Reference gene primers were amplified, and this amplification served to estimate nucleated cell counts. The table came from immunoSEQ multiplex PCR; TCRdb's copy has only in-frame clones and leaves some out. D and trimming come from the DNA, and the V and J calls and clone size come from that table. The sample has 250,000 or so clones; roughly 83% are singletons. Sequences were obtained from PBMCs or T cells enriched from blood (not recorded which). This sequence was found in a woman in her fifties or sixties who had recovered from COVID-19.

CDR3: CATSPSGSGGYSFGNQPQHF. CDR3 nucleotide sequence: TGTGCCACCAGCCCTTCGGGATCCGGGGGATATAGCTTTGGCAATCAGCCCCAGCATTTT. This chain uses TRBV24-1 with TRBJ1-5, with D possibly being TRBD1 (5 bases). Trimming shortened V by 7 bases and J by 2 bases, and 29 bases separated the two germline ends. CDR3 length equals 20 residues. The germline CDR1 and CDR2 sequences are KGHDR and SFDVKD.